This entry lists 24 T cell receptor beta chains sequenced from one sample in a study of blood T cell repertoires in COVID-19. The data were produced by immunoSEQ multiplex PCR, yet TCRdb's version contains in-frame clones alone and is incomplete. The table lists 200,000 to 250,000 clones, roughly 87% of them singletons. The sample taken for sequencing was peripheral blood. These receptors were obtained from a woman under 30 who had recovered from COVID-19.

This clone was seen a single time. The chain is built from TRBV10-3 and TRBJ2-5; 7 bases agree with TRBD2. With 4 bases clipped from V and 1 base from J, the junction kept 3 bases outside the gene matches. This CDR3 spans 14 amino acids. The germline V gene encodes CDR1 ENHRY and CDR2 SYGVKD. CDR3 region: CAISASGIQETQYF. CDR3 in DNA: TGTGCCATCAGTGCAAGCGGGATCCAAGAGACCCAGTACTTC.

This clone showed up just once. The V and J genes are TRBV7-2 and TRBJ2-5; 9 bases agree with TRBD2. The V gene's germline CDR1 is SGHTA and CDR2 FQGNSA. CDR3 length equals 17 residues. The J segment lost 4 bases and the V segment lost 5 bases, leaving 14 bases of the junction unmatched. The CDR3 loop reads CASSPRDSGSLRETQYF. In nucleotides, the CDR3 is TGTGCCAGCAGCCCCAGGGATAGCGGGAGCTTGAGAGAGACCCAGTACTTC.

The rearrangement links TRBV19 to TRBJ1-1; D may be TRBD1 (5 bases). V dropped 8 bases and J dropped 5 bases, with 18 bases sitting between them. Germline loops: CDR1 LNHDA, CDR2 SQIVND (reference sequence). CDR3 length: 14 amino acids. The CDR3 reads CASSGGTPKTEAFF. The CDR3 DNA reads TGTGCCAGTTCTGGTGGGACTCCAAAAACTGAAGCTTTCTTT.

This rearrangement joins TRBV3-1 (or the pseudogene TRBV3-2) to TRBJ2-2; weak D call: TRBD1 (7 bases). Germline CDR1 reads LGHDT; CDR2 reads YNNKEL (reference sequence). V shed 4 bases and J shed 9 bases, with 27 bases lying between them. The CDR3 has 18 amino acids. This CDR3 reads CASSPYPGQGGPIRELFF. The DNA of the CDR3 is TGTGCCAGCAGCCCCTATCCTGGGCAGGGGGGACCTATCCGGGAGCTGTTTTTT.

This sequence joins TRBV13 and TRBJ1-6, with D unresolved. V gave up 4 bases and J gave up 6 bases, with 16 bases separating them. The CDR3 sequence is 16 residues long. The germline V gene encodes CDR1 PRHDT and CDR2 FYEKMQ (reference sequence). The CDR3 loop is CASSSHAQEANSPLHF. CDR3 DNA: TGTGCCAGCAGCTCCCACGCCCAGGAAGCTAATTCACCCCTCCACTTT.

The chain couples TRBV6-2 or TRBV6-3 to TRBJ2-2; 10 bases line up with TRBD2. CDR1 is MNHEY and CDR2 is SVGEGT in the germline V gene. The CDR3 consists of 15 residues. J was trimmed by 5 bases and V by 6 bases; bases with no gene match: 6. This CDR3 is CASRPSGRRTGELFF. Written as DNA, the CDR3 is TGTGCCAGCAGGCCTAGCGGGAGACGAACCGGGGAGCTGTTTTTT.

The chain employs TRBV2 and TRBJ2-3; TRBD2 might be the D (6 bases). This CDR3 has 14 residues. Per the germline V gene, CDR1 is SNHLY and CDR2 is FYNNEI. V gave up 1 base and J gave up 3 bases, with 8 bases separating them. The CDR3: CASSEGGETDTQYF. The CDR3 DNA sequence: TGTGCCAGCAGTGAAGGCGGGGAAACAGATACGCAGTATTTT.

Concerning this clone: Other DNA sequences in the sample encode the same CDR3. The rearrangement links TRBV9 to TRBJ1-1; TRBD1 is a possible D gene (5 bases). Germline V lookup: CDR1 SGDLS, CDR2 YYNGEE. The CDR3 is 14 amino acids. V lost 0 bases and J 4 bases, leaving 10 bases between the germline ends. CDR3 in amino acids: CASSVGGRGTEAFF. CDR3 nucleotide sequence: TGTGCCAGCAGCGTAGGTGGTAGGGGCACTGAAGCTTTCTTT.

The genes are TRBV2 and TRBJ2-7, with D perhaps matching TRBD1 (6 bases). The CDR3 runs to 14 residues. Trimming cost V 1 base and J 4 bases, with 11 bases left between them. Germline V lookup: CDR1 SNHLY, CDR2 FYNNEI. As DNA, the CDR3 is TGTGCCAGCAGTGAAGAGGCCAGGGGATACGAGCAGTACTTC. As protein: CASSEEARGYEQYF.

The chain combines TRBV9 with TRBJ1-2, with no clear D. This CDR3 region has 16 residues. The germline CDR1 and CDR2 sequences are SGDLS and YYNGEE. Trimming pared 2 bases from V and 4 bases from J, leaving 18 bases between. The CDR3 loop is CASSVDGRPRSYGYTF. The CDR3 bases are TGTGCCAGCAGCGTCGATGGGAGACCGAGGTCCTATGGCTACACCTTC.

The table lists this clone with a count of one. The genes are TRBV6-5 and TRBJ1-3; D possibly corresponds to TRBD1 (6 bases). The CDR3 spans 14 residues. V was pared by 2 bases and J by 3 bases, with 8 bases between. Germline V gene data show CDR1 as MNHEY and CDR2 as SVGAGI. The DNA of the CDR3 is TGTGCCAGCAGTTACGGGGGCGGTGGAAACACCATATATTTT. It is translated as CASSYGGGGNTIYF.

This chain links TRBV2 with TRBJ1-2; TRBD1 is a possible D gene (6 bases). Germline V gene sequence: CDR1 SNHLY, CDR2 FYNNEI. Trimming left V 6 bases short and J 4 bases short, with 21 bases between. There are 16 residues in the CDR3. The CDR3 region has the DNA TGTGCCAGCAGCGACTTCCACAGGGATTCATCCTATGGCTACACCTTC. Translating it yields CASSDFHRDSSYGYTF.

This chain links TRBV7-9 with TRBJ1-3; TRBD1 might be the D (5 bases). CDR1 and CDR2 from the germline V gene are SEHNR and FQNEAQ (reference sequence). The CDR3 has 16 residues. V lost 5 bases and J lost 2, with 16 bases in between. In DNA form, the CDR3 reads TGTGCCAGCAGCCGCGGGACGACGGTACCTGGAAACACCATATATTTT. The encoded protein is CASSRGTTVPGNTIYF.

This chain joins TRBV29-1 and TRBJ2-7, with D possibly being TRBD1 (6 bases). This CDR3 has 14 amino acids. Germline V gives CDR1 SQVTM, CDR2 ANQGSEA. With 6 bases removed from V and 0 bases from J, the gap between germline ends came to 15 bases. Here the CDR3 reads CSVQGEGTSYEQYF. The CDR3 nucleotides read TGCAGCGTACAGGGTGAGGGCACCTCCTACGAGCAGTACTTC.

J is TRBJ2-1 and V is TRBV5-1; the D gene is possibly TRBD1 (5 bases). The CDR3 is made up of 13 amino acids. The V end was cut by 0 bases, the J end by 10 bases, with 11 bases between. CDR1 and CDR2 (germline): SGHRS, YFSETQ. The CDR3 is CASSLDDKGEQFF. In nucleotides, the CDR3 is TGCGCCAGCAGCTTGGATGATAAGGGGGAGCAGTTCTTC.

This chain links TRBV19 with TRBJ1-2; D uncertain. Germline V gene data show CDR1 as LNHDA and CDR2 as SQIVND (reference sequence). This CDR3 region has 13 residues. Trimming took off 3 bases at V and 3 bases at J, with 8 bases between the two ends. The CDR3 sequence: CASSIGGDYGYTF. CDR3 bases: TGTGCCAGTAGTATTGGCGGTGACTATGGCTACACCTTC.

The chain employs TRBV9 and TRBJ1-4; 9 bases map to TRBD1. J lost 7 bases, V lost 3 bases, and 4 bases had no gene match. The CDR3 has 14 amino acids. The germline V gene has CDR1 SGDLS and CDR2 YYNGEE. CDR3 sequence reads: CASSETGGGEKLFF. CDR3 nucleotides: TGTGCCAGCAGCGAAACAGGGGGCGGTGAAAAACTGTTTTTT.

V usage is TRBV5-1 and J usage is TRBJ2-1, with TRBD2 matching 12 bases. The CDR3 runs to 16 residues. The junction had 6 bases not matched to a gene; V was cut back by 4 bases and J by 4 bases. The germline gives CDR1 SGHRS, CDR2 YFSETQ. CDR3 DNA sequence: TGCGCCAGCAGCCTTGGGACTAGCGGGCCTTACAATGAGCAGTTCTTC. Amino acid sequence: CASSLGTSGPYNEQFF.

The genes are TRBV2 and TRBJ2-5; D possibly corresponds to TRBD1 (6 bases). V dropped 3 bases and J dropped 8 bases, with 13 bases sitting between them. Germline CDR1 reads SNHLY; CDR2 reads FYNNEI. The CDR3 runs to 13 residues. The CDR3, as DNA: TGTGCCAGCAGTGAGGGGGCGGTAAGAACCCAGTACTTC. Protein product: CASSEGAVRTQYF. The full variable domain, with the rest looked up from reference TRBV2 and TRBJ2-5, is EPEVTQTPSHQVTQMGQEVILRCVPISNHLYFYWYRQILGQKVEFLVSFYNNEISEKSEIFDDQFSVERPDGSNFTLKIRSTKLEDSAMYFCASSEGAVRTQYFGPGTRLLVL.

J is TRBJ1-2 and V is TRBV12-5, with no clear D. The CDR3 runs to 14 residues. The V gene lost 7 bases and the J gene lost 5 bases, with 17 bases spanning the gap. Germline loops: CDR1 LGHNT, CDR2 FRNRAP. The DNA for the CDR3 is TGTGCTAGTGCCACCGTGGGAGGGCGATATGGCTACACCTTC. Encoded protein: CASATVGGRYGYTF.

The chain is built from TRBV19 and TRBJ2-4, with 7 bases matching TRBD1. The CDR3 length is 15 residues. Germline V gene lookup returns CDR1 LNHDA and CDR2 SQIVND (reference sequence). The V segment lost 6 bases and the J segment 9 bases; nucleotides outside the gene matches: 14. The CDR3 DNA is TGTGCCAGTAGCCCCGGGACAGACGGCTTCGGCATTCAGTACTTC. Encoded protein: CASSPGTDGFGIQYF. Complete variable domain (other parts from reference TRBV19 and TRBJ2-4): DGGITQSPKYLFRKEGQNVTLSCEQNLNHDAMYWYRQDPGQGLRLIYYSQIVNDFQKGDIAEGYSVSREKKESFPLTVTSAQKNPTAFYLCASSPGTDGFGIQYFGAGTRLSVL.

The chain carries TRBV6-2 or TRBV6-3 and TRBJ1-1; 7 positions match TRBD1. CDR1 and CDR2 from the germline V gene are MNHEY and SVGEGT. J gave up 5 bases and V 4 bases, and 10 bases lay outside the gene matches. The CDR3 sequence is 15 residues long. In DNA form, the CDR3 reads TGTGCCAGCAGTTTTCCCGGACAGGACGGAACTGAAGCTTTCTTT. Translation gives CASSFPGQDGTEAFF.

The J gene is TRBJ1-6, the V gene TRBV7-2; 9 bases map to TRBD1. In germline, CDR1 is SGHTA, CDR2 FQGNSA. The CDR3 covers 15 residues. The V gene end was trimmed by 8 bases and the J gene end by 4 bases; junction bases not matched to a gene: 6. Here the CDR3 DNA reads TGTGCCAGCTCCCGGGACAGGGTATATAATTCACCCCTCCACTTT. This codes for CASSRDRVYNSPLHF.

The rearrangement joins TRBV7-3 to TRBJ2-2; perhaps TRBD2 as D (6 bases). V was pared by 4 bases and J by 8 bases, with 11 bases between. The germline gives CDR1 SGHTA, CDR2 FQGTGA. CDR3 length: 13 amino acids. CDR3 amino acids: CASSYGSSGELFF. DNA for the CDR3: TGTGCCAGCAGCTACGGGAGTTCAGGGGAGCTGTTTTTT.